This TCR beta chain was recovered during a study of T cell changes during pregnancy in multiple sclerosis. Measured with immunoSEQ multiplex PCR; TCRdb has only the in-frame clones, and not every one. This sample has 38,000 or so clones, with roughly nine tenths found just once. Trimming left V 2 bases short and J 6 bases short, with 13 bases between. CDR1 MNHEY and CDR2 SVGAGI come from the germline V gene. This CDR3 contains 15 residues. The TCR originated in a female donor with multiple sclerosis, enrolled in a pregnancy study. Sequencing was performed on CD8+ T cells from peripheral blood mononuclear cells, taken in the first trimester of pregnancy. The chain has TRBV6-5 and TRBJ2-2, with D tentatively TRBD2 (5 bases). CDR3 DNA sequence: TGTGCCAGCAGTTACGTCGGGGAGCTGGCCGGGGAGCTGTTTTTT. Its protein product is CASSYVGELAGELFF.